This entry lists 13 T cell receptor beta chains sequenced from one sample in a study of cytomegalovirus exposure and HLA in healthy donors. Using immunoSEQ multiplex PCR, the repertoire was profiled, and TCRdb retains in-frame clones only, with some absent. The sample records 150,000 to 200,000 clones, about 96% being singletons. Sequenced: PBMCs. The source of these receptors is a woman aged 18 to 35 in good health and CMV-seronegative.

This clone showed up just once. The chain carries TRBV6-1 and TRBJ2-7, with 10 nucleotides matching TRBD1. The CDR3 consists of 15 residues. V shed 5 bases, J shed 4 bases, and the junction held 8 bases outside the gene matches. The V gene's germline CDR1 is MNHNS and CDR2 SASEGT. The DNA of the CDR3 is TGTGCCAGCAGTCTACGGACAGGGGGTCTATACGAGCAGTACTTC. Translating gives CASSLRTGGLYEQYF.

This chain uses TRBV27 with TRBJ2-1; D uncertain. The CDR3 consists of 13 residues. Trimming left V 4 bases short and J 4 bases short, with 8 bases between. Looked up from germline, CDR1 is MNHEY and CDR2 is SMNVEV (reference sequence). The CDR3 loop is CASSYRPYNEQFF. The CDR3 DNA reads TGTGCCAGCAGTTACAGACCGTACAATGAGCAGTTCTTC.

This chain uses TRBV6-1 with TRBJ1-4; the D gene is possibly TRBD1 (5 bases). CDR3 length equals 15 residues. V was trimmed by 6 bases and J by 4 bases, leaving 15 bases between them. The V gene's germline CDR1 is MNHNS and CDR2 SASEGT. CDR3 loop: CASSYAVGRNEKLFF. The CDR3 DNA reads TGTGCCAGCAGCTATGCGGTGGGGCGTAATGAAAAACTGTTTTTT.

J is TRBJ1-6 and V is TRBV12-5; D is undetermined. The germline V and J ends were trimmed by 7 bases and 6 bases, with 13 bases remaining between them. Germline CDR1 is LGHNT and CDR2 is FRNRAP. The CDR3 spans 14 residues. DNA of the CDR3: TGTGCTAGTGAGTACAGACCAATTAATTCACCCCTCCACTTT. It translates to CASEYRPINSPLHF.

The chain recombines TRBV19 with TRBJ1-1, with D unresolved. The CDR3 runs 15 residues. The V gene's germline CDR1 is LNHDA and CDR2 SQIVND (reference sequence). V was clipped by 3 bases and J by 4 bases, with 15 bases between them. For the CDR3, the DNA is TGTGCCAGTAGTATCGGGAAGGGATGGGTCACTGAAGCTTTCTTT. Encoded protein: CASSIGKGWVTEAFF.

V is TRBV9 and J is TRBJ1-2, with a possible D match to TRBD1 (5 bases). The CDR3 totals 16 residues. Germline V gene sequence: CDR1 SGDLS, CDR2 YYNGEE. Trimming took 4 bases from V and 6 from J, leaving 22 bases between them. CDR3: CASSSYQGVPLNGYTF. The CDR3, as DNA: TGTGCCAGCAGCTCCTACCAAGGGGTTCCCCTCAATGGCTACACCTTC.

This clone was found once. The chain combines TRBV7-2 with TRBJ1-6; D is uncertain. This CDR3 has 16 amino acids. Germline CDR1 and CDR2: SGHTA and FQGNSA. V was clipped by 2 bases and J by 0 bases, with 8 bases between them. The CDR3 DNA reads TGTGCCAGCAGCTTACGAGGGAACTCCTATAATTCACCCCTCCACTTT. Residues: CASSLRGNSYNSPLHF.

This chain joins TRBV5-8 and TRBJ1-5, with 8 nucleotides matching TRBD1. V shed 0 bases and J 0 bases; nucleotides not matched to a gene: 11. There are 19 residues in the CDR3. Germline lookup yields CDR1 SGHTS and CDR2 YDEGEE. The CDR3 coding sequence is TGTGCCAGCAGCTTGGACGGGACAGGAGACCCAAATAGCAATCAGCCCCAGCATTTT. It yields the protein CASSLDGTGDPNSNQPQHF.

In its sample, this clone was seen once. The chain carries TRBV5-4 and TRBJ1-1, with 10 bases lining up with TRBD1. This CDR3 spans 19 amino acids. Looked up from germline, CDR1 is SGHNT and CDR2 is YYREEE (reference sequence). V was pared by 4 bases and J by 6 bases, with 21 bases of the junction left unmatched. CDR3 bases: TGTGCCAGCAGCGAGACAGGGGGCCTGTGGACCATCATCCGTCCTGAAGCTTTCTTT. Translation: CASSETGGLWTIIRPEAFF.

This chain joins TRBV4-2 and TRBJ2-2; the D is unclear. Germline V gene lookup returns CDR1 LGHNA and CDR2 YNFKEQ. The CDR3 is made up of 13 amino acids. V was cut by 0 bases and J by 7 bases, with 6 bases left in between. The CDR3 here is CASSQERRGELFF. DNA for the CDR3: TGTGCCAGCAGCCAAGAGCGGCGCGGGGAGCTGTTTTTT.

The rearrangement links TRBV6-5 to TRBJ2-7; D gene ambiguous. Germline-derived CDR1 and CDR2 are MNHEY and SVGAGI. V lost 4 bases to trimming and J lost 2 bases, with 6 bases between them. This CDR3 is built from 12 residues. CDR3 loop: CASSSLPYEQYF. The CDR3 DNA reads TGTGCCAGCAGTTCCCTCCCCTACGAGCAGTACTTC.

The chain employs TRBV11-2 and TRBJ2-7; TRBD2 might be the D (6 bases). Trimming pared 5 bases from V and 2 bases from J, leaving 16 bases between. Per germline, CDR1 SGHAT and CDR2 FQNNGV. CDR3 length equals 15 residues. Here the CDR3 DNA reads TGTGCCAGCAGCCAAATAGGTGGAGGGACCTACGAGCAGTACTTC. Translating gives CASSQIGGGTYEQYF.

CDR3 DNA: TGTGCCAGCAGCCCGCCGGGACTAGCGGGGGCGAGCTCCTACAATGAGCAGTTCTTC. It codes for CASSPPGLAGASSYNEQFF. The chain carries TRBV4-2 and TRBJ2-1; the match to TRBD2 covers 14 bases. This CDR3 spans 19 amino acids. V gave up 4 bases and J gave up 0 bases; unmatched junction bases: 8. From germline, CDR1 is LGHNA and CDR2 YNFKEQ.